These 5 T cell receptor beta chains came from one sample sequenced in a study of T cell repertoires in cytomegalovirus infection. TCRdb used MiXCR to reprocess the reads, holding one entry per CDR3 protein. The sample holds about 600,000 distinct CDR3 sequences, approximately 24% seen once. The sequenced sample was CD8+ T cells from PBMCs. The origin of the receptors is a human donor in good health (CMV status not recorded). Some clones in this sample may be carry-over from other donors' samples.

The chain joins TRBV6-1 to TRBJ2-3, with D tentatively TRBD1 (5 bases). Trimming removed 7 bases from V and 0 bases from J, with 8 bases in between. This CDR3 region has 13 residues. Germline V gives CDR1 MNHNS, CDR2 SASEGT. The CDR3 DNA reads as TGTGCCAGCACGGCAGGGAGCACAGATACGCAGTATTTT. Translated, it gives CASTAGSTDTQYF.

The chain combines TRBV28 with TRBJ1-2; 8 nucleotides align to TRBD1. Trimming removed 5 bases from V and 4 bases from J; junction bases left unmatched: 9. Germline V gene lookup returns CDR1 MDHEN and CDR2 SYDVKM. The CDR3 is made up of 15 amino acids. In DNA, the CDR3 is TGTGCCAGCAGTATGACAGGGGATACGATCTATGGCTACACCTTC. This gives the protein CASSMTGDTIYGYTF.

This clonotype was seen only a few times. The chain has TRBV6-2 or TRBV6-3 and TRBJ2-3, with 10 bases aligning to TRBD2. Germline loops: CDR1 MNHEY, CDR2 SVGEGT. V dropped 2 bases and J dropped 1; count of bases not matched to a gene: 9. CDR3 length equals 18 residues. The CDR3 sequence: CASSYQKRGGRGTDTQYF. CDR3 sequence (DNA): TGTGCCAGCAGTTACCAAAAGCGGGGGGGCCGAGGCACAGATACGCAGTATTTT.

The chain uses TRBV5-1 and TRBJ2-7; D might be TRBD1 (6 bases). With 0 bases removed from V and 0 bases from J, the gap between germline ends came to 10 bases. CDR1 is SGHRS and CDR2 is YFSETQ in the germline V gene. The CDR3 extends over 15 amino acids. The CDR3 spells CASSLAPDSSYEQYF. Here the CDR3 DNA reads TGCGCCAGCAGCTTGGCCCCGGACAGCTCCTACGAGCAGTACTTC. Full variable domain (remainder filled in from reference TRBV5-1 and TRBJ2-7): KAGVTQTPRYLIKTRGQQVTLSCSPISGHRSVSWYQQTPGQGLQFLFEYFSETQRNKGNFPGRFSGRQFSNSRSEMNVSTLELGDSALYLCASSLAPDSSYEQYFGPGTRLTVT.

The chain is built from TRBV9 and TRBJ1-4, with unresolved D. Germline values: CDR1 SGDLS, CDR2 YYNGEE. There are 15 residues in the CDR3. The V end lost 0 bases, the J end lost 8 bases, and 14 bases lay between the germline ends. The CDR3 reads CASSVDPGAGEKLFF. DNA for the CDR3: TGTGCCAGCAGCGTAGACCCGGGAGCGGGGGAAAAACTGTTTTTT.